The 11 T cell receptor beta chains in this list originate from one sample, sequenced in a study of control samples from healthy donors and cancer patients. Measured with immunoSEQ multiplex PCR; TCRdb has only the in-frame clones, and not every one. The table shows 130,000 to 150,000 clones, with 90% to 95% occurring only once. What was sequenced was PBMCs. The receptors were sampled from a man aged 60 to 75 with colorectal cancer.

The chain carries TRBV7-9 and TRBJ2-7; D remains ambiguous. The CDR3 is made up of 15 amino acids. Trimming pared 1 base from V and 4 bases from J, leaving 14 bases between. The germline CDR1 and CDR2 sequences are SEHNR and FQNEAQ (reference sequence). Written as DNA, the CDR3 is TGTGCCAGCAGCTTAGGGGCCCCCGACATTTACGAGCAGTACTTC. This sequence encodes CASSLGAPDIYEQYF.

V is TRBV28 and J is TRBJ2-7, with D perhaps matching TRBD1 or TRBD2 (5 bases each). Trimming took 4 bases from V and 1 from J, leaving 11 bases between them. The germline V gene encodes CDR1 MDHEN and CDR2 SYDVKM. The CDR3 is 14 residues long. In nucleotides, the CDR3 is TGTGCCAGCAGTTGGGGTGAGGGGTCCTACGAGCAGTACTTC. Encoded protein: CASSWGEGSYEQYF.

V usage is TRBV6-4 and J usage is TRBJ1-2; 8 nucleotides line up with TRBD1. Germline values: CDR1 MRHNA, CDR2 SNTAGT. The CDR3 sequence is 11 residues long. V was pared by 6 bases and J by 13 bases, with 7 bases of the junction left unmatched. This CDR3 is CASRGQGSITF. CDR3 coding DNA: TGTGCCAGCAGAGGACAGGGTAGTATCACCTTC.

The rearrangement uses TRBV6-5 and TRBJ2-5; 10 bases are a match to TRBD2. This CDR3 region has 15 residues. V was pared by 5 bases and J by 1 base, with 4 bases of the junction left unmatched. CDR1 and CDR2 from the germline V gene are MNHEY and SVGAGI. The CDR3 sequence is CASSRRLAGQETQYF. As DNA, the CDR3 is TGTGCCAGCAGTCGTCGACTAGCGGGCCAAGAGACCCAGTACTTC.

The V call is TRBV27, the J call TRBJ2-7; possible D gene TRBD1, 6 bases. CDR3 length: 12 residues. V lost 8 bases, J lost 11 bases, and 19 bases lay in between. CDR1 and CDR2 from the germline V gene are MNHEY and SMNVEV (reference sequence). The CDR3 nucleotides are TGTGCCAGCTCTAGTCCGGTAGGGGGTGAGTACTTC. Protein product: CASSSPVGGEYF.

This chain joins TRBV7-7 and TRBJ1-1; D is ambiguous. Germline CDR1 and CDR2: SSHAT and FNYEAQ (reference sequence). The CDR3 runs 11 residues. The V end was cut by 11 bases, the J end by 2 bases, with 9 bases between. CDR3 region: CARKENTEAFF. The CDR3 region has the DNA TGTGCCCGTAAAGAAAACACTGAAGCTTTCTTT.

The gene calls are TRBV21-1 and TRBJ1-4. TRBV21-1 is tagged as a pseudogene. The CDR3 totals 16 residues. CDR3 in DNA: TGTGCCAGCAGCAGCCGCTTCTGGGAAACTAATGAAAAACTGTTTTTT. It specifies CASSSRFWETNEKLFF.

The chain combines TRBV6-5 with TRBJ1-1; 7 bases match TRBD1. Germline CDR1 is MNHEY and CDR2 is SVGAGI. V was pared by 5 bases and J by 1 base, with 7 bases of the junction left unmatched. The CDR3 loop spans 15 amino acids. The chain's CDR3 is CASSQHRGANTEAFF. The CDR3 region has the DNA TGTGCCAGCAGTCAACACAGGGGCGCGAACACTGAAGCTTTCTTT.

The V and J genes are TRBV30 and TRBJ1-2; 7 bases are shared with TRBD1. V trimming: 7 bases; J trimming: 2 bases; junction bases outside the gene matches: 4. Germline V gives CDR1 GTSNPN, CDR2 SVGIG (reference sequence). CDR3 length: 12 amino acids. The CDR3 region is CALTGQNYGYTF. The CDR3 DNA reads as TGTGCCTTAACGGGACAGAACTATGGCTACACCTTC.

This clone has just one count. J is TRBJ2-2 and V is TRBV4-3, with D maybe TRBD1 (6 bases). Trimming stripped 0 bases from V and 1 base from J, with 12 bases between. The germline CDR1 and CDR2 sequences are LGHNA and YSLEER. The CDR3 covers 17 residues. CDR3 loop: CASSQDPGQMNTGELFF. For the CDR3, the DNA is TGCGCCAGCAGCCAAGACCCTGGACAGATGAACACCGGGGAGCTGTTTTTT.

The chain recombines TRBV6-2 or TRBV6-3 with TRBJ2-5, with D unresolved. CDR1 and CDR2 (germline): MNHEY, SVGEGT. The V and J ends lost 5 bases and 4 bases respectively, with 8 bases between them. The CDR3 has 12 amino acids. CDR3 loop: CASSGPRETQYF. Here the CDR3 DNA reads TGTGCCAGCAGTGGTCCCAGAGAGACCCAGTACTTC.